This TCR beta chain was captured in a study of blood T cell repertoires in COVID-19. The overall study: Samples representing acute and convalescent COVID-19 were sourced from the United States, Italy and Spain. Sources were T cells, B-cell-depleted T cells, or PBMCs; the material itself was cDNA or gDNA.

The CDR3 has 15 residues. Germline V gene sequence: CDR1 LNHDA, CDR2 SQIVND (reference sequence). V dropped 5 bases and J dropped 2 bases, with 13 bases sitting between them. Measured with immunoSEQ multiplex PCR; TCRdb has only the in-frame clones, and not every one. The table includes about 180,000 clones, roughly 90% detected once. The table lists this clone with a count of one. The rearrangement uses TRBV19 and TRBJ1-5; TRBD1 might be the D (6 bases). The material sequenced was peripheral blood. The clonotype originates from a woman aged 50 to 60 with acute or convalescent COVID-19. CDR3 region: CASSFSGQRNQPQHF. The CDR3 DNA follows: TGTGCCAGTAGTTTTTCCGGACAGCGCAATCAGCCCCAGCATTTT.